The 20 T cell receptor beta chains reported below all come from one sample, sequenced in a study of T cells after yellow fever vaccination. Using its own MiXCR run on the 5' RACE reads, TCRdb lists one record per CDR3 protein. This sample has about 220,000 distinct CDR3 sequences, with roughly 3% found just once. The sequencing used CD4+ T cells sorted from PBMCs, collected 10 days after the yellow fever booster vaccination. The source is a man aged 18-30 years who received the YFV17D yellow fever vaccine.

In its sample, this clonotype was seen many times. Written as DNA, the CDR3 is TGTGCCAGCAGCAAGGGAACAGATACGCAGTATTTT. It encodes CASSKGTDTQYF. V usage is TRBV7-2 and J usage is TRBJ2-3, with D unresolved. Trimming removed 5 bases at V and 3 bases at J, with 6 bases between. The germline V gene has CDR1 SGHTA and CDR2 FQGNSA. CDR3 size: 12 residues.

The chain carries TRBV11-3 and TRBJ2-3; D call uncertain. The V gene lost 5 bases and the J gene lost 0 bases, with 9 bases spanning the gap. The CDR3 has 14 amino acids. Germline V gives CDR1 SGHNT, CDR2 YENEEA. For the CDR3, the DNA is TGTGCCAGCAGCCAATATCAGAGCACAGATACGCAGTATTTT. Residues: CASSQYQSTDTQYF.

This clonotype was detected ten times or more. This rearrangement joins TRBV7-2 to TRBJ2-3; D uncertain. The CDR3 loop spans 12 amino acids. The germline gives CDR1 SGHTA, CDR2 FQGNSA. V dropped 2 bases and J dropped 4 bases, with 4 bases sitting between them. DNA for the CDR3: TGTGCCAGCAGCTTAATGTCAGATACGCAGTATTTT. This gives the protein CASSLMSDTQYF.

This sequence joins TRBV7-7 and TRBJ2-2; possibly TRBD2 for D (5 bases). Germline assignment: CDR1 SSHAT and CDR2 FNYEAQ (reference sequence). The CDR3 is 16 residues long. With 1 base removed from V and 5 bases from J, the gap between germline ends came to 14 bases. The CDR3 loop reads CASSLDTGEGTGELFF. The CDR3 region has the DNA TGTGCCAGCAGCTTAGACACCGGGGAAGGGACCGGGGAGCTGTTTTTT.

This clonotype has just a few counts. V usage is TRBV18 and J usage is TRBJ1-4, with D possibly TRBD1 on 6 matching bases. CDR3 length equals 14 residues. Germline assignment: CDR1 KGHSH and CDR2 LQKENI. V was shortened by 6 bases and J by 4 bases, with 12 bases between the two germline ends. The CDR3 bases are TGTGCCAGCTCGTCCAGGGGTATTAATGAAAAACTGTTTTTT. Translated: CASSSRGINEKLFF.

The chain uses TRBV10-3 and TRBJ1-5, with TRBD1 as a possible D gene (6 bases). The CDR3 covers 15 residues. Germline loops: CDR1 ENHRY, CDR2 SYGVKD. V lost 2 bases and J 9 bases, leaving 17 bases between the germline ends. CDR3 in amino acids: CAISEVGGRGGPQHF. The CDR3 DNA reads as TGTGCCATCAGTGAGGTCGGAGGTAGGGGGGGGCCCCAGCATTTT.

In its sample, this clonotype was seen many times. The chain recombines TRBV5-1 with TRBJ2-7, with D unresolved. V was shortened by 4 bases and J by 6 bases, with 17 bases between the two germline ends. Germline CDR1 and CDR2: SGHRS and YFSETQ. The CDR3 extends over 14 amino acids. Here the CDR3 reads CASSPPLSPFEQYF. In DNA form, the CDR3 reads TGCGCCAGCAGCCCCCCCCTCTCCCCTTTCGAGCAGTACTTC. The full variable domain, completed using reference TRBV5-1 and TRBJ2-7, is KAGVTQTPRYLIKTRGQQVTLSCSPISGHRSVSWYQQTPGQGLQFLFEYFSETQRNKGNFPGRFSGRQFSNSRSEMNVSTLELGDSALYLCASSPPLSPFEQYFGPGTRLTVT.

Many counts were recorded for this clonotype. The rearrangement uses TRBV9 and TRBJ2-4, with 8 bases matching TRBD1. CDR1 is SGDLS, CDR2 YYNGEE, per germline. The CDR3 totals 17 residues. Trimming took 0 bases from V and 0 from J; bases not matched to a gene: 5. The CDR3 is CASSVGSGGLAKNIQYF. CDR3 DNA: TGTGCCAGCAGCGTAGGGTCAGGGGGCCTAGCCAAAAACATTCAGTACTTC. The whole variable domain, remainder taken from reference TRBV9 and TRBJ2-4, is DSGVTQTPKHLITATGQRVTLRCSPRSGDLSVYWYQQSLDQGLQFLIQYYNGEERAKGNILERFSAQQFPDLHSELNLSSLELGDSALYFCASSVGSGGLAKNIQYFGAGTRLSVL.

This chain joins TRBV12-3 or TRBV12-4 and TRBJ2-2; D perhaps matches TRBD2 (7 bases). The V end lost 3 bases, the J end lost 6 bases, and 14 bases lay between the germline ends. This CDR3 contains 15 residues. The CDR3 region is CASSFPKGGAGELFF. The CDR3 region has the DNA TGTGCCAGCAGTTTCCCTAAGGGGGGGGCCGGGGAGCTGTTTTTT.

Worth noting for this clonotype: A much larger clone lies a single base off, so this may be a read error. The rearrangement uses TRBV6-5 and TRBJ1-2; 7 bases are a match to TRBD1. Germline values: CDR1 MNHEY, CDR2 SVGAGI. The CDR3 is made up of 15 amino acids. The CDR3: CASSWAGQSNYDYTF. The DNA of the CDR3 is TGTGCCAGCAGTTGGGCGGGACAGAGTAACTATGACTACACCTTC.

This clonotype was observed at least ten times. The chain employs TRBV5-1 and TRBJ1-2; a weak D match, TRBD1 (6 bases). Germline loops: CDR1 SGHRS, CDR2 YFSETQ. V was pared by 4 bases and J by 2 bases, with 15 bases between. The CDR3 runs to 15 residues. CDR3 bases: TGCGCCAGCAGCCCGGACGGACAGTGGAACTATGGCTACACCTTC. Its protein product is CASSPDGQWNYGYTF.

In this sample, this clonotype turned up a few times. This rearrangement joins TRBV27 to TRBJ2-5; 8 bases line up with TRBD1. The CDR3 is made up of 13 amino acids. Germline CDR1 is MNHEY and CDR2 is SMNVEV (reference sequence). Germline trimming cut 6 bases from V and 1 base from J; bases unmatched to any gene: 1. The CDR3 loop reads CASRGQAQETQYF. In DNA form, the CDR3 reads TGTGCCAGCAGGGGACAGGCCCAAGAGACCCAGTACTTC.

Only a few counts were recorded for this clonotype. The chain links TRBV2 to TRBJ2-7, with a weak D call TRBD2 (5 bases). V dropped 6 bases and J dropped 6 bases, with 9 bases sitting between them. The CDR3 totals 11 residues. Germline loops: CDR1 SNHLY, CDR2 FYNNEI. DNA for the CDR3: TGTGCCAGCAGAGCGGCTTTCGAGCAGTACTTC. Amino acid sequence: CASRAAFEQYF.

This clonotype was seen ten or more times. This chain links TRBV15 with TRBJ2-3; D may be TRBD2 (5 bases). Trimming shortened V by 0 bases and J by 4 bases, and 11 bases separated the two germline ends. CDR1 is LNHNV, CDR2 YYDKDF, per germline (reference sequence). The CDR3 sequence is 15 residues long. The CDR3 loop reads CATSRDPRGPDTQYF. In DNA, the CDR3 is TGTGCCACCAGCAGAGACCCGCGAGGGCCAGATACGCAGTATTTT.

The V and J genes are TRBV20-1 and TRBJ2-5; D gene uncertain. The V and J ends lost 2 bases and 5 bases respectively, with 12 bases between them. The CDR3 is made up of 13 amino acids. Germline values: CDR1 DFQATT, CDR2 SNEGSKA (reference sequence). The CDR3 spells CSARNPGVETQYF. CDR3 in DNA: TGCAGTGCTAGAAATCCCGGAGTGGAGACCCAGTACTTC.

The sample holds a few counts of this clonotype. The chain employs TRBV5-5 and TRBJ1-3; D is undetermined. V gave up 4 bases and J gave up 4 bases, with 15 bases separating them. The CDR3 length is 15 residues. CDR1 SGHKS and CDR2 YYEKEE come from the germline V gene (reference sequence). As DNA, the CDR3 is TGTGCCAGCAGCACGGACGGGAACTTCGGAAACACCATATATTTT. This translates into CASSTDGNFGNTIYF. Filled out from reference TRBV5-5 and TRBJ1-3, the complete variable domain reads DAGVTQSPTHLIKTRGQQVTLRCSPISGHKSVSWYQQVLGQGPQFIFQYYEKEERGRGNFPDRFSARQFPNYSSELNVNALLLGDSALYLCASSTDGNFGNTIYFGEGSWLTVV.

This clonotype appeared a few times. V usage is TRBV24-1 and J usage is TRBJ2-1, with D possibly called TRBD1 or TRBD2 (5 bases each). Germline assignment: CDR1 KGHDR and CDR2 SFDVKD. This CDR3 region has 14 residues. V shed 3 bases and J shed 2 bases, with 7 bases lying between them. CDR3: CATSDPGPYNEQFF. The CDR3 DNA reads TGTGCCACCAGTGATCCGGGGCCCTACAATGAGCAGTTCTTC.

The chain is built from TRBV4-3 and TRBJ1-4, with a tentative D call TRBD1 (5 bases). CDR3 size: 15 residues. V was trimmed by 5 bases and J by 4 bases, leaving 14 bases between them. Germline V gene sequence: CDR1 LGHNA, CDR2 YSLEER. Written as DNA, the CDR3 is TGCGCCAGCAGCGCCCGGGACCGCTATAATGAAAAACTGTTTTTT. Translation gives CASSARDRYNEKLFF.

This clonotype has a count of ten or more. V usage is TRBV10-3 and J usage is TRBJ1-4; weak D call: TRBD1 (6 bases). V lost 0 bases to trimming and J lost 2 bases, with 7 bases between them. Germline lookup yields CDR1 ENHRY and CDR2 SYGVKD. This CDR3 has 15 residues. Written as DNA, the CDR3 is TGTGCCATCAGTGAGTCGAGGGGGACTAATGAAAAACTGTTTTTT. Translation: CAISESRGTNEKLFF.

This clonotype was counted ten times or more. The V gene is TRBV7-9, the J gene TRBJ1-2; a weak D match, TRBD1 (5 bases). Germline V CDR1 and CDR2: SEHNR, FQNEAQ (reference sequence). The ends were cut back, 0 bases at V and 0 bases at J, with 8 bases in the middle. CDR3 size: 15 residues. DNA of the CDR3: TGTGCCAGCAGCTTAGCGCAGGGCCCTAACTATGGCTACACCTTC. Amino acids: CASSLAQGPNYGYTF.